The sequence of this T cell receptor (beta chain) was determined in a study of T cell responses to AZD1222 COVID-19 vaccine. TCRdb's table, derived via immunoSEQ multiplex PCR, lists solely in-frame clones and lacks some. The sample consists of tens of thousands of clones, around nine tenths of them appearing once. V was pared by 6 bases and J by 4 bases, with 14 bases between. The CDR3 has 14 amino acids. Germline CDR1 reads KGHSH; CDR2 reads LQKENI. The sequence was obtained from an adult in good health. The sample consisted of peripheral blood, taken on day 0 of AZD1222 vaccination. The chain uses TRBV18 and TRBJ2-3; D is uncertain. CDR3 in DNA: TGTGCCAGCTCCCCGGAAGGGAAAGCAGATACGCAGTATTTT. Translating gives CASSPEGKADTQYF.